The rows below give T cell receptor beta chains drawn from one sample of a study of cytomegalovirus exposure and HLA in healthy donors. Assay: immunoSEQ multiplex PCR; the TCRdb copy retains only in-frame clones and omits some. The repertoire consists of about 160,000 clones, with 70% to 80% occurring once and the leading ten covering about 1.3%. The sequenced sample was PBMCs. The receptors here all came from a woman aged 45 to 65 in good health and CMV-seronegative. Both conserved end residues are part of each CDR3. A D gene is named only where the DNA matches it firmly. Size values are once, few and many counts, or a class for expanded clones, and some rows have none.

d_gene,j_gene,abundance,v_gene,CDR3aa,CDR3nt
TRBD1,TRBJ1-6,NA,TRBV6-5,CASSYHPGQGNSPLHF,TGTGCCAGCAGTTACCATCCGGGACAGGGAAACTCACCCCTCCACTTT
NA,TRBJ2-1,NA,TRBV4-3,CASSQTPSTGRSYNEQFF,TGCGCCAGCAGCCAAACTCCTTCCACGGGTAGATCCTACAATGAGCAGTTCTTC
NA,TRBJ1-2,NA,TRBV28,CGGSGPSYGYTF,TGTGGCGGGAGTGGCCCCAGCTATGGCTACACCTTC
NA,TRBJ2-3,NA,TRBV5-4,CASSPTGRTDTQYF,TGTGCCAGCAGCCCAACAGGGCGCACAGATACGCAGTATTTT
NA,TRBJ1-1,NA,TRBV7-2,CASSSPKVKLGGF,TGTGCCAGCAGCTCCCCGAAGGTCAAATTAGGGGGCTTT
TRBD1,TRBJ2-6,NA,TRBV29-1,CSVVRTGEISGANVLTF,TGCAGCGTTGTTCGGACAGGAGAAATCTCTGGGGCCAACGTCCTGACTTTC
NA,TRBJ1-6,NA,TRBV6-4,CASSEQGSSPLHF,TGTGCCAGCAGTGAGCAGGGGAGCTCACCCCTCCACTTT
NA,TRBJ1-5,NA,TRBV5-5,CASSRGSSNQPQHF,TGTGCCAGCAGCCGCGGGTCTAGCAATCAGCCCCAGCATTTT
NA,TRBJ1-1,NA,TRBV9,CASSVGRVNTEAFF,TGTGCCAGCAGCGTAGGCCGGGTGAACACTGAAGCTTTCTTT
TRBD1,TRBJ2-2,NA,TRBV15,CATSIGQANTGELFF,TGTGCCACCAGTATCGGACAGGCGAACACCGGGGAGCTGTTTTTT
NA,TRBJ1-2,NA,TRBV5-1,CASSFGTIYGYTF,TGCGCCAGCAGCTTTGGCACTATTTATGGCTACACCTTC
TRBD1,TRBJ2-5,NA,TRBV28,CASSFRGQGRRQETQYF,TGTGCCAGCAGTTTCCGCGGACAGGGGAGGAGGCAAGAGACCCAGTACTTC
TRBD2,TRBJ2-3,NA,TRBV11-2,CASSLRGTSGHTDTQYF,TGTGCCAGCAGCTTGCGGGGGACTAGCGGACACACAGATACGCAGTATTTT
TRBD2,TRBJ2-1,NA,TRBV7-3,CASSPGLSYNEQFF,TGTGCCAGCAGCCCGGGACTATCTTACAATGAGCAGTTCTTC
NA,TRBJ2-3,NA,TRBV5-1,CASSLGGGADTQYF,TGCGCCAGCAGCTTGGGGGGCGGCGCGGATACGCAGTATTTT
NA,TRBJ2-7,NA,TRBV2,CASRVGLYEQYF,TGTGCCAGCAGGGTAGGACTCTACGAGCAGTACTTC
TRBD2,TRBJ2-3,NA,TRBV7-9,CASSPPSGGSSTDTQYF,TGTGCCAGCAGTCCTCCTAGCGGGGGGTCTAGCACAGATACGCAGTATTTT
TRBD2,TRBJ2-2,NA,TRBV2,CARRLAGTNTGELFF,TGTGCCAGGAGATTAGCGGGGACCAACACCGGGGAGCTGTTTTTT
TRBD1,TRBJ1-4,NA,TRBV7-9,CASSPGQTKVEKLFF,TGTGCCAGCAGCCCGGGACAGACAAAGGTAGAAAAACTGTTTTTT
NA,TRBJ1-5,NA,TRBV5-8,CASSLRLGQSNQPQHF,TGTGCCAGCAGCTTGAGGTTGGGGCAGAGCAATCAGCCCCAGCATTTT
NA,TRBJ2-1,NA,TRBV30,CAWSLVAGYNEQFF,TGTGCCTGGAGTCTAGTTGCGGGATACAATGAGCAGTTCTTC
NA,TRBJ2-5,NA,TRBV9,CASSRDMQETQYF,TGTGCCAGCAGCCGGGACATGCAAGAGACCCAGTACTTC
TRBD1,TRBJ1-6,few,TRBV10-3,CAVMTGTGGRSPLHF,TGTGCCGTTATGACCGGGACAGGGGGCCGTTCACCCCTCCACTTT
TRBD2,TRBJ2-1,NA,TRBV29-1,CSVHHRGGRFF,TGCAGCGTCCACCATCGGGGGGGCCGGTTCTTC
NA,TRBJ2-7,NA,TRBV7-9,CASSLTGLLSSYEQYF,TGTGCCAGCAGCTTAACGGGACTTTTAAGCTCCTACGAGCAGTACTTC
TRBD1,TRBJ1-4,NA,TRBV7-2,CASTRTGGEEKLFF,TGTGCCAGCACCAGGACAGGGGGCGAGGAAAAACTGTTTTTT
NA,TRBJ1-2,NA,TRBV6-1,CASSGPWTDISVYTF,TGTGCCAGCAGTGGCCCGTGGACAGACATTAGCGTCTACACCTTC
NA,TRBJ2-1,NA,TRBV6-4,CASSGGAGGYNEQFF,TGTGCCAGCAGTGGTGGGGCAGGGGGGTACAATGAGCAGTTCTTC
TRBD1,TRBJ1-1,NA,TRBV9,CASSPDHDRAEAFF,TGTGCCAGCAGCCCCGACCATGACAGGGCTGAAGCTTTCTTT
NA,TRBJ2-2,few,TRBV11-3,CASSSTDSTGELFF,TGTGCCAGCAGCTCAACCGACTCGACCGGGGAGCTGTTTTTT
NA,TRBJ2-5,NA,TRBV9,CASSVEVRQSQETQYF,TGTGCCAGCAGCGTAGAAGTTCGACAGTCCCAAGAGACCCAGTACTTC
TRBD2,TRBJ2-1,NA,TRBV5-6,CASSSQRLAAYNEQFF,TGTGCCAGCAGCTCGCAAAGACTAGCAGCCTACAATGAGCAGTTCTTC
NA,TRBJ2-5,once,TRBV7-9,CASSSGATQETQYF,TGTGCCAGCAGCTCAGGGGCTACCCAAGAGACCCAGTACTTC
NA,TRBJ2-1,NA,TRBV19,CASSLRGQNEQFF,TGTGCCAGTAGCCTACGAGGGCAGAATGAGCAGTTCTTC
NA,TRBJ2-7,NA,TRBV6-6,CASSYSDRTYEQYF,TGTGCCAGCAGTTACTCGGACAGAACCTACGAGCAGTACTTC
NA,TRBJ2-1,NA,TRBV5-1,CASSLGTNDNEQFF,TGCGCCAGCAGCCTCGGGACAAATGACAATGAGCAGTTCTTC
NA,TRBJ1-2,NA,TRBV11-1,CASSYNRDYGYTF,TGTGCCAGCAGCTATAACAGGGACTATGGCTACACCTTC
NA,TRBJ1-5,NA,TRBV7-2,CASSLGGYQPQHF,TGTGCCAGCAGCTTGGGGGGGTATCAGCCCCAGCATTTT